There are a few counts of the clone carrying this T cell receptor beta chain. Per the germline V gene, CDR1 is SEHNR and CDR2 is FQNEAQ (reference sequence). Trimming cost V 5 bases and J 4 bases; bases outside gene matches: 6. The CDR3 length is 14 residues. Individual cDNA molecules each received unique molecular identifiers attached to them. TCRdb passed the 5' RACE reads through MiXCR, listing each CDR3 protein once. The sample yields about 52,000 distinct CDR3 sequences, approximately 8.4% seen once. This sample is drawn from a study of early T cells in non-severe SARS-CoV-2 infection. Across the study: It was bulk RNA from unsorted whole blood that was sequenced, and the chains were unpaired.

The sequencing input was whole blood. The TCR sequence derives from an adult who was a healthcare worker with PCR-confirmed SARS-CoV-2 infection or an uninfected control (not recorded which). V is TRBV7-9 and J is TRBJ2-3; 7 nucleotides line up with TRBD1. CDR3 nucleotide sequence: TGTGCCAGCAGCCCCGACAGGGCTTCAGATACGCAGTATTTT. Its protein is CASSPDRASDTQYF.